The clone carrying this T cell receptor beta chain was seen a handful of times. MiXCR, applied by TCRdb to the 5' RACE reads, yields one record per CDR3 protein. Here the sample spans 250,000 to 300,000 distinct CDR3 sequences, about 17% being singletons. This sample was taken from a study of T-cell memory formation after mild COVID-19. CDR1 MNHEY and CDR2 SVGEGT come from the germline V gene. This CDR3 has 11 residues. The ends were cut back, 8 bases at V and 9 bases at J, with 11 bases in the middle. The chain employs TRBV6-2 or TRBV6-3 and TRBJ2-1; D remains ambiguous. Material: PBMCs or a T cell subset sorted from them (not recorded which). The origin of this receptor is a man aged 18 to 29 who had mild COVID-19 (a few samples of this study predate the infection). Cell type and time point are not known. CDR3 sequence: CASANWGEQFF. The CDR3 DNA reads TGTGCCAGCGCCAACTGGGGTGAGCAGTTCTTC.